Listed below are T cell receptor beta chains from one sample, sequenced in a study of Graves' ophthalmopathy and Graves' hyperthyroidism. TCRdb reprocessed the multiplex PCR reads via MiXCR and lists one record per CDR3 protein. Of under 800,000 distinct CDR3 sequences detected, roughly 20% appear once; the ten largest clones hold approximately 7.7%. What was sequenced was peripheral blood. These receptor sequences come from a woman aged 18-35 years with stable Graves' hyperthyroidism. Some clones in this sample may be carry-over from other donors' samples. Each CDR3 is given with its conserved first and last residue. A D gene is named only where the DNA matches it firmly. Clone size is stated in some rows and not others, as once, few, many or a class when expanded.

abundance: -
j_gene: TRBJ2-7
v_gene: TRBV6-5
d_gene: TRBD1
CDR3nt: TGTGCCAGCAGTTTCATCCGGGACAGGGGATTCGAGCAGTACTTC
CDR3aa: CASSFIRDRGFEQYF

abundance: many
j_gene: TRBJ1-6
v_gene: TRBV6-1
d_gene: -
CDR3nt: TGTGCCAGTCGAACCACAAATTCACCCCTCCACTTT
CDR3aa: CASRTTNSPLHF

abundance: few
j_gene: TRBJ1-1
v_gene: TRBV6-1
d_gene: -
CDR3nt: TGTGCCAGCAGCTCCGGGGGAATAACTGAAGCTTTCTTT
CDR3aa: CASSSGGITEAFF

abundance: few
j_gene: TRBJ1-6
v_gene: TRBV27
d_gene: -
CDR3nt: TGTGCCAGCAGTACCCCTGGGGTCCTTTTT
CDR3aa: CASSTPGVLF

abundance: few
j_gene: TRBJ2-7
v_gene: TRBV3-1
d_gene: -
CDR3nt: TGTGCCAGCAGGCCATCAGGAGCGACCGACGAGCAGTACTTC
CDR3aa: CASRPSGATDEQYF

abundance: many
j_gene: TRBJ1-3
v_gene: TRBV9
d_gene: -
CDR3nt: TGTGCCAGCATGGGGACGCCGGGAAACACCATATATTTT
CDR3aa: CASMGTPGNTIYF

abundance: many
j_gene: TRBJ2-2
v_gene: TRBV7-9
d_gene: -
CDR3nt: TGTGCCAGCAGCTTAGGAGGGGCAGGAGCAAACACCGGGGAGCTGTTTTTT
CDR3aa: CASSLGGAGANTGELFF

abundance: few
j_gene: TRBJ1-1
v_gene: TRBV11-2
d_gene: -
CDR3nt: TGTGCCAGCAGCTTAATACAGAGGGAAGCTTTCTTT
CDR3aa: CASSLIQREAFF

abundance: many
j_gene: TRBJ1-1
v_gene: TRBV12-5
d_gene: -
CDR3nt: TGTGCTAGTGGTTCCCGTGGCGCCCGGATTGTAGCTTTCTTT
CDR3aa: CASGSRGARIVAFF

abundance: few
j_gene: TRBJ2-7
v_gene: TRBV18
d_gene: -
CDR3nt: TGTGCCAGCTCTCCGGACAGTATGGCCGAGCAGTACTTC
CDR3aa: CASSPDSMAEQYF

abundance: many
j_gene: TRBJ1-5
v_gene: TRBV9
d_gene: TRBD1
CDR3nt: TGTGCCAGCGGACAGGGGGCGTCTGGACAGCCCCAGCATTTT
CDR3aa: CASGQGASGQPQHF

abundance: -
j_gene: TRBJ2-7
v_gene: TRBV6-2/TRBV6-3
d_gene: -
CDR3nt: TGTGCCAGCAGTTACTCGACAGGAACCACCTACGAGCAGTACTTC
CDR3aa: CASSYSTGTTYEQYF